This entry lists 22 T cell receptor beta chains sequenced from one sample in a study of cytotoxic CD8 clonotypes in ibrutinib-treated CLL. Sequenced by immunoSEQ multiplex PCR; TCRdb stores in-frame clones only, minus some. The sample lists about 130,000 clones; around 80% were seen once. This sample comprised PBMCs, obtained after 24 months of ibrutinib treatment. These receptors came from a human donor with chronic lymphocytic leukemia.

This sequence joins TRBV28 and TRBJ2-7, with a weak D call TRBD2 (6 bases). This CDR3 region has 14 residues. The germline V gene encodes CDR1 MDHEN and CDR2 SYDVKM. Trimming took 6 bases from V and 2 from J, leaving 14 bases between them. The CDR3 DNA reads TGTGCCAGCAGCCGTTCGGGACTCGCCTACGAGCAGTACTTC. Translated: CASSRSGLAYEQYF. Supplemented by reference TRBV28 and TRBJ2-7, the full variable domain reads DVKVTQSSRYLVKRTGEKVFLECVQDMDHENMFWYRQDPGLGLRLIYFSYDVKMKEKGDIPEGYSVSREKKERFSLILESASTNQTSMYLCASSRSGLAYEQYFGPGTRLTVT.

This clone is categorized as medium-sized. The chain links TRBV7-6 to TRBJ2-7; no firm D call. V lost 4 bases to trimming and J lost 0 bases, with 7 bases between them. The CDR3 has 13 residues. Germline V gene data show CDR1 as SGHVS and CDR2 as FNYEAQ. CDR3 sequence: CASSSGSSYEQYF. The CDR3 DNA reads TGTGCCAGCAGCTCCGGCAGCTCCTACGAGCAGTACTTC.

This clone was counted a few times. The rearrangement joins TRBV7-8 to TRBJ2-7; D possibly corresponds to TRBD1 (7 bases). The CDR3 covers 15 residues. Germline V CDR1 and CDR2: SGHVS, FQNEAQ. V gave up 5 bases and J gave up 0 bases, with 14 bases separating them. CDR3 sequence: CASSLYRGLSYEQYF. In DNA form, the CDR3 reads TGTGCCAGCAGCCTTTACAGGGGACTCTCCTACGAGCAGTACTTC.

The V call is TRBV18, the J call TRBJ2-7; TRBD1 matches at 9 bases. The J segment lost 2 bases and the V segment lost 2 bases, leaving 4 bases of the junction unmatched. Germline V gene data show CDR1 as KGHSH and CDR2 as LQKENI. The CDR3 covers 15 residues. The chain's CDR3 is CASSPIGTGPYEQYF. In nucleotides, the CDR3 is TGTGCCAGCTCACCAATAGGGACAGGGCCCTACGAGCAGTACTTC.

This chain links TRBV30 with TRBJ2-7; TRBD1 or TRBD2 may be the D gene (5 bases each). The V end was cut by 5 bases, the J end by 1 base, with 6 bases between. Germline CDR1 reads GTSNPN; CDR2 reads SVGIG (reference sequence). The CDR3 has 11 amino acids. This CDR3 is CAWGGSYEQYF. CDR3 coding DNA: TGTGCCTGGGGGGGATCCTACGAGCAGTACTTC.

The V and J genes are TRBV7-2 and TRBJ1-1; D is unclear. CDR1 SGHTA and CDR2 FQGNSA come from the germline V gene. The V and J ends lost 1 base and 2 bases respectively, with 8 bases between them. The CDR3 sequence is 14 residues long. CDR3 in amino acids: CASSLGPRNTEAFF. DNA of the CDR3: TGTGCCAGCAGCTTAGGGCCGCGAAACACTGAAGCTTTCTTT.

The J gene is TRBJ1-4, the V gene TRBV7-9, with D perhaps matching TRBD1 (5 bases). The CDR3 is 16 residues long. V was clipped by 4 bases and J by 0 bases, with 12 bases between them. Germline CDR1 reads SEHNR; CDR2 reads FQNEAQ (reference sequence). In DNA form, the CDR3 reads TGTGCCAGCAGCTCCCAGGGAGGTTCAACTAATGAAAAACTGTTTTTT. It codes for CASSSQGGSTNEKLFF.

The chain employs TRBV30 and TRBJ2-5; 13 bases are shared with TRBD2. V gave up 0 bases and J gave up 5 bases; unmatched junction bases: 3. From germline, CDR1 is GTSNPN and CDR2 SVGIG (reference sequence). This CDR3 is 15 amino acids long. The CDR3, as DNA: TGTGCCTGGAGTGTAGGACTAGCGGGGGTTGAGACCCAGTACTTC. Its translation is CAWSVGLAGVETQYF.

CDR3 in DNA: TGTGCCCCGAGGAGCAGGTTCTACGAGCAGTACTTC. Encoded protein: CAPRSRFYEQYF. This chain connects TRBV27 to TRBJ2-7; no firm D call. Germline values: CDR1 MNHEY, CDR2 SMNVEV (reference sequence). V lost 11 bases to trimming and J lost 3 bases, with 14 bases between them. CDR3 length: 12 residues.

The chain has TRBV5-4 and TRBJ1-2, with D hard to call. V shed 3 bases and J shed 5 bases, with 8 bases lying between them. The CDR3 length is 12 residues. The germline V gene has CDR1 SGHNT and CDR2 YYREEE (reference sequence). The CDR3 spells CASSSTTYGYTF. The CDR3 coding sequence is TGTGCCAGCAGCTCGACCACTTATGGCTACACCTTC.

This clone has more than one count but fewer than ten. CDR3 coding DNA: TGTGCCAGCAGCCCCCAATCCAGGGGTTCGCACGAGCAGTACTTC. It encodes CASSPQSRGSHEQYF. The V and J genes are TRBV6-1 and TRBJ2-7; TRBD1 might be the D (6 bases). The germline V gene has CDR1 MNHNS and CDR2 SASEGT. Trimming left V 6 bases short and J 5 bases short, with 20 bases between. This CDR3 has 15 residues.

The chain is built from TRBV7-6 and TRBJ1-1; 7 bases match TRBD1. From germline, CDR1 is SGHVS and CDR2 FNYEAQ. The CDR3 spans 19 residues. V shed 0 bases and J 0 bases; nucleotides not matched to a gene: 13. The CDR3 DNA sequence: TGTGCCAGCAGCTTAGCGGGGTGGAGGGGGCGGACAATGAACACTGAAGCTTTCTTT. As protein: CASSLAGWRGRTMNTEAFF.

CDR3 nucleotide sequence: TGTGCCAGCAGCCAAGATGGGCTAGCGGGGGACCTAGAGGCCTACGAGCAGTACTTC. Translation: CASSQDGLAGDLEAYEQYF. The chain recombines TRBV14 with TRBJ2-7; TRBD2 agrees at 10 bases. The CDR3 is 19 amino acids. Germline-derived CDR1 and CDR2 are SGHDN and FVKESK. The trim removed 0 bases at V and 2 bases at J, leaving 13 bases unmatched.

The V gene is TRBV10-3, the J gene TRBJ2-2; possibly TRBD1 for D (6 bases). The germline V gene has CDR1 ENHRY and CDR2 SYGVKD. The CDR3 contains 19 residues. Trimming shortened V by 4 bases and J by 0 bases, and 21 bases separated the two germline ends. The CDR3 sequence is CAISVPLDSQGSNTGELFF. CDR3 in DNA: TGTGCCATCAGTGTACCCCTGGACAGCCAAGGGTCGAACACCGGGGAGCTGTTTTTT.

On this clone itself: The same CDR3 arises from other DNA sequences in this sample as well. The chain has TRBV4-3 and TRBJ1-2, with D unresolved. The ends were cut back, 1 base at V and 0 bases at J, with 6 bases in the middle. This CDR3 has 14 amino acids. The V gene's germline CDR1 is LGHNA and CDR2 YSLEER. The CDR3: CASSQGGTNYGYTF. The CDR3 nucleotides are TGCGCCAGCAGCCAAGGGGGAACTAACTATGGCTACACCTTC.

This clone came up a few times. V gene TRBV4-3 combines with J gene TRBJ1-2; D is unresolved. Germline assignment: CDR1 LGHNA and CDR2 YSLEER. V shed 0 bases and J shed 8 bases, with 10 bases lying between them. This CDR3 is built from 13 residues. Written as DNA, the CDR3 is TGCGCCAGCAGCCAAGATGTGATGGCGGGCTACACCTTC. It is translated as CASSQDVMAGYTF.

This rearrangement joins TRBV25-1 to TRBJ1-2; tentative D call: TRBD1 (5 bases). V was clipped by 3 bases and J by 0 bases, with 14 bases between them. The germline gives CDR1 MGHDK, CDR2 SYGVNS. The CDR3 runs 16 residues. CDR3 sequence (DNA): TGTGCCAGCAGTGAGGTTCGCGGCAGGGCTAACTATGGCTACACCTTC. This translates into CASSEVRGRANYGYTF.

The CDR3 DNA reads TGTGCCAGCAGCCTCGGTCGGGGGCCAGCTGGGGCCAACGTCCTGACTTTC. As protein: CASSLGRGPAGANVLTF. This chain links TRBV9 with TRBJ2-6; D is possibly TRBD1 or TRBD2 (6 bases each). Germline CDR1 reads SGDLS; CDR2 reads YYNGEE. The CDR3 has 17 amino acids. The V and J ends lost 4 bases and 2 bases respectively, with 16 bases between them. The whole variable domain, filled in from reference TRBV9 and TRBJ2-6, reads DSGVTQTPKHLITATGQRVTLRCSPRSGDLSVYWYQQSLDQGLQFLIQYYNGEERAKGNILERFSAQQFPDLHSELNLSSLELGDSALYFCASSLGRGPAGANVLTFGAGSRLTVL.

This clone was seen only once. The chain links TRBV2 to TRBJ2-5; possibly TRBD1 or TRBD2 for D (5 bases each). This CDR3 comprises 16 residues. Trimming cost V 7 bases and J 1 base, with 19 bases left between them. Germline-derived CDR1 and CDR2 are SNHLY and FYNNEI. CDR3 nucleotide sequence: TGTGCCAGCAAGGAAGCTTCGAGGGGCAGCCAAGAGACCCAGTACTTC. Amino acid sequence: CASKEASRGSQETQYF. Full variable domain (outside the CDR3, taken from reference TRBV2 and TRBJ2-5): EPEVTQTPSHQVTQMGQEVILRCVPISNHLYFYWYRQILGQKVEFLVSFYNNEISEKSEIFDDQFSVERPDGSNFTLKIRSTKLEDSAMYFCASKEASRGSQETQYFGPGTRLLVL.

V gene TRBV11-2 combines with J gene TRBJ2-2; no firm D call. Trimming left V 1 base short and J 2 bases short, with 8 bases between. The CDR3 is made up of 15 amino acids. The germline gives CDR1 SGHAT, CDR2 FQNNGV. CDR3 loop: CASSLAADNTGELFF. The DNA of the CDR3 is TGTGCCAGCAGCTTAGCGGCCGATAACACCGGGGAGCTGTTTTTT.

The rearrangement links TRBV30 to TRBJ1-2; possible D gene TRBD1, 5 bases. Trimming pared 2 bases from V and 4 bases from J, leaving 14 bases between. The germline V gene encodes CDR1 GTSNPN and CDR2 SVGIG (reference sequence). The CDR3 has 14 amino acids. The CDR3: CAWSPDSTSYGYTF. As DNA, the CDR3 is TGTGCCTGGAGTCCCGACAGTACTTCCTATGGCTACACCTTC.

The genes are TRBV5-1 and TRBJ2-1; D possibly corresponds to TRBD1 (5 bases). Germline V gene data show CDR1 as SGHRS and CDR2 as YFSETQ. Trimming cost V 2 bases and J 7 bases, with 13 bases left between them. This CDR3 is 14 amino acids long. The CDR3 spells CASSLSGSRNEQFF. CDR3 coding DNA: TGCGCCAGCAGCTTATCAGGGTCGCGGAATGAGCAGTTCTTC.